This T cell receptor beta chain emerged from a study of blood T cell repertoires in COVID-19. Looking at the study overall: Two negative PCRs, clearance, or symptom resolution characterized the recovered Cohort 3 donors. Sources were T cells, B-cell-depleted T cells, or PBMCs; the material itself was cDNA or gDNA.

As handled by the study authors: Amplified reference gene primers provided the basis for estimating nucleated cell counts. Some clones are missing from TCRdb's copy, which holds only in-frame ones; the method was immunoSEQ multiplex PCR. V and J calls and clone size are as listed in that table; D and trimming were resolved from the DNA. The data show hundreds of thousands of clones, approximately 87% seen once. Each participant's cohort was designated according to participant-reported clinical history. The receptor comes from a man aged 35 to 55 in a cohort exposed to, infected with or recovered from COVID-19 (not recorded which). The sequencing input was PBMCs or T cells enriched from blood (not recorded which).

The chain's CDR3 is CASKPGTGWTGELFF. The CDR3 nucleotides read TGTGCCAGCAAGCCCGGGACAGGGTGGACCGGGGAGCTGTTTTTT. The chain couples TRBV6-5 to TRBJ2-2; 9 bases fit TRBD1. The germline gives CDR1 MNHEY, CDR2 SVGAGI. Trimming took 7 bases from V and 5 from J; bases not matched to a gene: 8. This CDR3 comprises 15 residues.